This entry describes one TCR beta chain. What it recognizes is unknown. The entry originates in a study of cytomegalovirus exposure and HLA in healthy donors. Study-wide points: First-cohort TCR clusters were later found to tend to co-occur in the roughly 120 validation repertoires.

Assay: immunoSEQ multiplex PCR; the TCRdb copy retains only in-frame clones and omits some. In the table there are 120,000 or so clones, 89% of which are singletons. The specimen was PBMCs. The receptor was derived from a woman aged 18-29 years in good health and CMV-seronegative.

CDR3 bases: TGTGCCAGCAGTCTGGACAGTAGCAATCAGCCCCAGCATTTT. Amino acid sequence: CASSLDSSNQPQHF. The chain combines TRBV6-6 with TRBJ1-5, with D possibly matching TRBD1 (6 bases). The germline CDR1 and CDR2 sequences are MNHNY and SVGAGI (reference sequence). This CDR3 spans 14 amino acids. The V and J ends lost 5 bases and 0 bases respectively, with 8 bases between them.